This T cell receptor (beta chain) emerged from a study of shared clonotypes between healthy human individuals. About the research overall: Three plates were used per donor for CD4 naive, three for CD4 memory, two for CD8 naive and one for CD8 memory.

Remarks on this clone: The antigen remains unidentified.

Overall study results and limits: Sampling used blood alone; tissue repertoires probably differ.

Measured with immunoSEQ multiplex PCR; TCRdb has only the in-frame clones, and not every one. Of about 2,500,000 clones in the sample, more than 80% were seen once. Splitting of CD4+ cells produced CD45RA+ naive and CD45RA-negative memory subsets. The source of this sequence is a man aged 18 to 29 in good health. Sample: naive CD4+ T cells sorted from blood. Sample subset: CD45RA+ positively selected.

The CDR3: CASSYSIGRVYTF. CDR3 DNA sequence: TGTGCCAGCAGTTACTCGATAGGGAGGGTCTACACCTTC. V is TRBV6-5 and J is TRBJ1-2, with unresolved D. Germline assignment: CDR1 MNHEY and CDR2 SVGAGI. The CDR3 contains 13 residues. The V end was cut by 0 bases, the J end by 10 bases, with 12 bases between.